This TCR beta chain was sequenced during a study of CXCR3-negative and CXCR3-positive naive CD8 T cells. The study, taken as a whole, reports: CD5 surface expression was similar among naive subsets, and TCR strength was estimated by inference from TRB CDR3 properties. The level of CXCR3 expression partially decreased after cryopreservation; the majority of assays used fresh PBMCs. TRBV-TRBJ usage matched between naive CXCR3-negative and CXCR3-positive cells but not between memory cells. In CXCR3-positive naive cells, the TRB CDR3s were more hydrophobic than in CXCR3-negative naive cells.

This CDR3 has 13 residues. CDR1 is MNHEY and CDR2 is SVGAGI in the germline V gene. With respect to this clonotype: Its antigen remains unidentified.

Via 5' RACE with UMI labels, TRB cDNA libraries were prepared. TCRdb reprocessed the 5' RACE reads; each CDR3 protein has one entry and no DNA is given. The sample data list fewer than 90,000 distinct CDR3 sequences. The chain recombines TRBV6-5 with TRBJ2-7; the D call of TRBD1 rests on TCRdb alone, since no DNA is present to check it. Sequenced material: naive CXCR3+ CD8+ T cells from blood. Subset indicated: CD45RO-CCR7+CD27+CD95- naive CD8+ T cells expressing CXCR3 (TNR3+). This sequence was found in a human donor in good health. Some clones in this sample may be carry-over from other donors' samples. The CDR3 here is CASSQGAGYEQYF.